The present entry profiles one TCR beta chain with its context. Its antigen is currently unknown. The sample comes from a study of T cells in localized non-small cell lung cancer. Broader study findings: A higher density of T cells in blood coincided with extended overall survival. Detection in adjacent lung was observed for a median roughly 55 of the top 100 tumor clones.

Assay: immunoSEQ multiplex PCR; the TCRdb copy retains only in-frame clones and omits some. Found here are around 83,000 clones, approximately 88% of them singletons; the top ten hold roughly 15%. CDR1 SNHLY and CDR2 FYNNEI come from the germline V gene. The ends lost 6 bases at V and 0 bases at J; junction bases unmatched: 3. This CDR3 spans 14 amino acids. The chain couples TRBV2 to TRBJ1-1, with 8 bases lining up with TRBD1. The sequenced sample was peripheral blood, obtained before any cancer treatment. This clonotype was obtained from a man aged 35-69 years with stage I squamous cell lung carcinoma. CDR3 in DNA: TGTGCCAGCAGAGTGACAGGGGTGAACACTGAAGCTTTCTTT. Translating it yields CASRVTGVNTEAFF.